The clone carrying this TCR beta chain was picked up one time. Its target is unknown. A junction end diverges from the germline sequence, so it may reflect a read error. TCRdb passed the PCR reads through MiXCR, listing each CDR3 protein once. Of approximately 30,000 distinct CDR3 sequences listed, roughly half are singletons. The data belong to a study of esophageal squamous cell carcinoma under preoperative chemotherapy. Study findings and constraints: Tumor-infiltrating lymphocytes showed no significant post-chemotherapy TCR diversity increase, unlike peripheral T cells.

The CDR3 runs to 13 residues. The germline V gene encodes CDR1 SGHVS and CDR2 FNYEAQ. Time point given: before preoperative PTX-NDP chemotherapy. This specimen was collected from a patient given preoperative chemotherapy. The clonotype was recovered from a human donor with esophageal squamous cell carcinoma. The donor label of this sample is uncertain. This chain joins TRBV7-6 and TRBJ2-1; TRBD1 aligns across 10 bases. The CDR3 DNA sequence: TGTGCCAAGAGCTCCCCGGACAGGGGGGAGCTGTTCTTC. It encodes CAKSSPDRGELFF.